A selection of T cell receptor beta chains follows, all from one sample in a study of long-term antiretroviral therapy in people with HIV. Assay: immunoSEQ multiplex PCR; the TCRdb copy retains only in-frame clones and omits some. The data show several thousand clones, 70% to 90% seen once. The sample in question was unsorted PBMCs, obtained 3.7 years after starting antiretroviral therapy. Receptors originate from a woman between 45 and 60 years old with HIV. Each CDR3 is given with its conserved first and last residue. The D gene is left open where the match is weak. The size field is filled for only some rows; it gives once, few, many or a size class.

j_gene | abundance | d_gene | v_gene | CDR3aa | CDR3nt
TRBJ1-2 | few | . | TRBV19 | CASSIPRTENYGYTF | TGTGCCAGTAGTATCCCTCGGACGGAAAACTATGGCTACACCTTC
TRBJ2-2 | . | . | TRBV5-1 | CASSLAGGENTGELFF | TGCGCCAGCAGCTTGGCCGGGGGTGAGAACACCGGGGAGCTGTTTTTT
TRBJ2-1 | . | . | TRBV28 | CASSTDYLYNEQFF | TGTGCCAGCAGTACTGACTACCTCTACAATGAGCAGTTCTTC
TRBJ2-2 | . | . | TRBV7-6 | CASSFGEGELFF | TGTGCCAGCAGCTTCGGAGAGGGGGAGCTGTTTTTT
TRBJ2-7 | few | . | TRBV4-1 | CASSQDGSGRSYEQYF | TGCGCCAGCAGCCAAGATGGGAGCGGGCGTTCCTACGAGCAGTACTTC
TRBJ2-7 | . | TRBD1 | TRBV4-1 | CASSQVGGTGVSSYEQYF | TGCGCCAGCAGCCAAGTTGGTGGGACAGGGGTTAGCTCCTACGAGCAGTACTTC
TRBJ2-1 | . | . | TRBV4-2 | CASSQGQVGKNEQFF | TGTGCCAGCAGCCAAGGGCAGGTGGGCAAGAATGAGCAGTTCTTC
TRBJ2-6 | . | . | TRBV5-6 | CASSYVHSGANVLTF | TGTGCCAGCAGCTATGTCCACTCTGGGGCCAACGTCCTGACTTTC
TRBJ2-7 | few | . | TRBV18 | CASSPRDGSSYEQYF | TGTGCCAGCTCACCTCGGGACGGCAGCTCCTACGAGCAGTACTTC
TRBJ1-1 | . | . | TRBV28 | CASSFEGQRYTEAFF | TGTGCCAGCAGTTTCGAAGGCCAGCGTTACACTGAAGCTTTCTTT
TRBJ1-5 | . | TRBD1 | TRBV5-5 | CASSRTGGEVSNQPQHF | TGTGCCAGCAGCCGGACAGGGGGCGAGGTAAGCAATCAGCCCCAGCATTTT
TRBJ2-2 | . | . | TRBV6-5 | CASSYVEQSTGELFF | TGTGCCAGCAGTTACGTCGAACAGAGCACCGGGGAGCTGTTTTTT
TRBJ2-5 | once | . | TRBV7-9 | CASTAGPLQETQYF | TGTGCCAGCACCGCGGGCCCTCTCCAAGAGACCCAGTACTTC
TRBJ2-5 | . | . | TRBV4-1 | CASSQDWAPQYF | TGCGCCAGCAGCCAAGATTGGGCGCCCCAGTACTTC
TRBJ2-7 | . | TRBD2 | TRBV28 | CASSLASGDEQYF | TGTGCCAGCAGTTTGGCTAGCGGGGACGAGCAGTACTTC
TRBJ1-1 | . | TRBD1 | TRBV18 | CASSRTGVNTEAFF | TGTGCCAGCTCACGGACAGGAGTAAACACTGAAGCTTTCTTT